These 13 T cell receptor beta chains came from one sample sequenced in a study of CD8 T cells in Susac syndrome. Random hexamers primed reverse transcription of 0.5 to 1 ug RNA. One entry per CDR3 protein, called by TCRdb with MiXCR from the immunoSEQ multiplex PCR reads. The sample has around 80,000 distinct CDR3 sequences, roughly 95% seen once. Sequencing input: CD8+ T cells from PBMCs. The receptors originated from a human donor with Susac syndrome.

The V gene is TRBV5-1, the J gene TRBJ2-5; 8 bases map to TRBD2. There are 15 residues in the CDR3. J gave up 7 bases and V 1 base, and 9 bases lay outside the gene matches. Germline-derived CDR1 and CDR2 are SGHRS and YFSETQ. In nucleotides, the CDR3 is TGCGCCAGCAGCTTGTCCAGCGGGGGCCGAGGGACCCAGTACTTC. Translated: CASSLSSGGRGTQYF.

The count of this clonotype is one. The V and J genes are TRBV5-1 and TRBJ2-5; D ambiguous. The CDR3 consists of 14 residues. CDR1 and CDR2 (germline): SGHRS, YFSETQ. V lost 4 bases to trimming and J lost 5 bases, with 15 bases between them. In DNA, the CDR3 is TGCGCCAGCAGCCCGATCTTAGCCGGGGAGACCCAGTACTTC. It translates to CASSPILAGETQYF.

The V gene is TRBV7-9, the J gene TRBJ2-3; 9 positions match TRBD1. The V gene's germline CDR1 is SEHNR and CDR2 FQNEAQ (reference sequence). The CDR3 is 15 amino acids. The ends lost 4 bases at V and 1 base at J; junction bases unmatched: 3. In DNA, the CDR3 is TGTGCCAGCAGCTCCCGGGACAGGGGCACAGATACGCAGTATTTT. This gives the protein CASSSRDRGTDTQYF.

This clonotype is a singleton in its sample. This chain joins TRBV6-2 or TRBV6-3 and TRBJ1-2; possible D gene TRBD1, 6 bases. Germline V lookup: CDR1 MNHEY, CDR2 SVGEGT. Trimming left V 2 bases short and J 6 bases short, with 13 bases between. The CDR3 spans 14 residues. CDR3 nucleotides: TGTGCCAGCAGTTACGTTCTGGGGGCGGATGGCTACACCTTC. This translates into CASSYVLGADGYTF.

The chain has TRBV2 and TRBJ1-1; D is unclear. Trimming left V 1 base short and J 0 bases short, with 9 bases between. This CDR3 contains 15 residues. Germline CDR1 and CDR2: SNHLY and FYNNEI. Here the CDR3 DNA reads TGTGCCAGCAGTGAAGGGGAAGACCTGAACACTGAAGCTTTCTTT. It yields the protein CASSEGEDLNTEAFF.

In its sample, this clonotype was seen once. The V and J genes are TRBV7-9 and TRBJ2-3; D unclear. CDR1 is SEHNR and CDR2 is FQNEAQ in the germline V gene (reference sequence). V was trimmed by 3 bases and J by 1 base, leaving 17 bases between them. The CDR3 length is 17 residues. The CDR3 reads CASSFPTAPSGTDTQYF. The CDR3 region has the DNA TGTGCCAGCAGCTTCCCTACGGCTCCTTCCGGCACAGATACGCAGTATTTT.

J is TRBJ2-5 and V is TRBV1; whether TRBD2, the table's D call, matches the DNA was not checked. TRBV1 is described as a pseudogene. This CDR3 has 15 residues. The CDR3 is CTSSQEVWESETQYF. In DNA form, the CDR3 reads TGCACCAGCAGCCAAGAAGTATGGGAGTCGGAGACCCAGTACTTC.

The chain has TRBV7-2 and TRBJ2-6; D is uncertain. The V end was cut by 6 bases, the J end by 0 bases, with 12 bases between. From germline, CDR1 is SGHTA and CDR2 FQGNSA. The CDR3 totals 16 residues. CDR3 nucleotides: TGTGCCAGCAGTCAACTCTTTTACTCTGGGGCCAACGTCCTGACTTTC. Protein product: CASSQLFYSGANVLTF. The full variable domain, with the rest looked up from reference TRBV7-2 and TRBJ2-6, is GAGVSQSPSNKVTEKGKDVELRCDPISGHTALYWYRQSLGQGLEFLIYFQGNSAPDKSGLPSDRFSAERTGGSVSTLTIQRTQQEDSAVYLCASSQLFYSGANVLTFGAGSRLTVL.

The chain is built from TRBV27 and TRBJ2-1; the match to TRBD2 covers 9 bases. Germline V gene lookup returns CDR1 MNHEY and CDR2 SMNVEV (reference sequence). J lost 6 bases, V lost 9 bases, and 3 bases had no gene match. This CDR3 spans 12 amino acids. In DNA, the CDR3 is TGTGCCAGTAAGACTAGCGGCAATGAGCAGTTCTTC. Translating gives CASKTSGNEQFF.

This clonotype came up once. This rearrangement joins TRBV9 to TRBJ1-1, with D maybe TRBD1 (5 bases). The CDR3 spans 14 residues. CDR1 and CDR2 (germline): SGDLS, YYNGEE. V was clipped by 4 bases and J by 3 bases, with 13 bases between them. The chain's CDR3 is CASSPSSGYTEAFF. The CDR3 bases are TGTGCCAGCAGCCCCTCTTCAGGGTACACTGAAGCTTTCTTT.

The V gene is TRBV10-3, the J gene TRBJ2-3; D is tentatively TRBD1 or TRBD2 (5 bases each). The V gene lost 7 bases and the J gene lost 1 base, with 12 bases spanning the gap. The CDR3 covers 14 residues. CDR1 and CDR2 from the germline V gene are ENHRY and SYGVKD. CDR3 amino acids: CAITNRDGTDTQYF. CDR3 DNA sequence: TGTGCCATCACAAACCGGGACGGCACAGATACGCAGTATTTT.

Regarding this clonotype: One end of the junction fails to match germline, which may point to a read error. The rearrangement joins TRBV5-1 to TRBJ1-4; D not certain. Per the germline V gene, CDR1 is SGHRS and CDR2 is YFSETQ. This CDR3 comprises 13 residues. The CDR3 sequence is CASSPDDYDKLFF. The DNA of the CDR3 is TGCGCCAGCAGCCCGGACGACTATGATAAACTGTTTTTT.

The chain combines TRBV27 with TRBJ1-1; D gene unclear. The V gene lost 8 bases and the J gene lost 0 bases, with 10 bases spanning the gap. The CDR3 spans 13 residues. Per germline, CDR1 MNHEY and CDR2 SMNVEV (reference sequence). Here the CDR3 DNA reads TGTGCCAGCGGGTTAACTATGAACACTGAAGCTTTCTTT. Residues: CASGLTMNTEAFF.